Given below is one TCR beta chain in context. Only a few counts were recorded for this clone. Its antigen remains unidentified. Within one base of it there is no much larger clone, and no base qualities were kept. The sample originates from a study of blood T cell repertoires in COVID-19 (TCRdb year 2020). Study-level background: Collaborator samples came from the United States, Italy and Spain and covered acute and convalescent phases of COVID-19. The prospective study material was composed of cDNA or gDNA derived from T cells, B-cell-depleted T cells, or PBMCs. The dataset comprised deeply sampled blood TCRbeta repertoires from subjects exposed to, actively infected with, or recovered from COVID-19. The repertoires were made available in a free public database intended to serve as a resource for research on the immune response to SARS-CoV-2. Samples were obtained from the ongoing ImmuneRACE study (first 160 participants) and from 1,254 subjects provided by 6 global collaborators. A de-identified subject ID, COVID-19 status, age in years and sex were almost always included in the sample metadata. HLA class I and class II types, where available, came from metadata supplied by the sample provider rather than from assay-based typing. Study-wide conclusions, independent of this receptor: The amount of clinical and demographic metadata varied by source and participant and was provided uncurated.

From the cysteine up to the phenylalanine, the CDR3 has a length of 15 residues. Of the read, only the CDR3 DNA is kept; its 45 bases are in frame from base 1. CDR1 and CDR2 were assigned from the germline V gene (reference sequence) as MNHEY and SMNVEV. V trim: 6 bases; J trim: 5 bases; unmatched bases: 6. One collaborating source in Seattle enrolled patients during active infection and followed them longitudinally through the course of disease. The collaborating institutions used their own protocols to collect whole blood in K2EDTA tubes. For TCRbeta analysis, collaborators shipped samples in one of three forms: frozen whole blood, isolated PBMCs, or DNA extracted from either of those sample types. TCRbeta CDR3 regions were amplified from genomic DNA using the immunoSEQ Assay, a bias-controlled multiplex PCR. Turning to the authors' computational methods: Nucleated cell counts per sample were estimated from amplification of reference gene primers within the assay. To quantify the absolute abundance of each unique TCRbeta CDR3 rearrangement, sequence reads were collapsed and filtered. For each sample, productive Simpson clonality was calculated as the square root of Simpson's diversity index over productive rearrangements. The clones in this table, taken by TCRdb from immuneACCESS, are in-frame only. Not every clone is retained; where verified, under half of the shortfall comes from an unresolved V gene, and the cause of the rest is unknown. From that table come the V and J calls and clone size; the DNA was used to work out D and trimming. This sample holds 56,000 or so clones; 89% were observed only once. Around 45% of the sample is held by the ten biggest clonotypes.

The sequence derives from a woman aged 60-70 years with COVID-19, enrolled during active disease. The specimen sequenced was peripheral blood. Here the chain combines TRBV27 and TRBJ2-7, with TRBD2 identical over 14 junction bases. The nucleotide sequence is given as TGTGCCAGCAGCCCCGGGACTAGCGGGAGCAACGAGCAGTACTTC. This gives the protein CASSPGTSGSNEQYF.